This entry is about one T cell receptor beta chain. Repertoires were generated with immunoSEQ multiplex PCR, while TCRdb's copy carries only in-frame clones and drops some. The sample lists 200,000 to 300,000 clones, around 85% occurring once. This sample is drawn from a study of blood T cell repertoires in COVID-19. Per germline, CDR1 SGHTA and CDR2 FQGNSA. Unmatched junction bases numbered 5, after V lost 1 base and J lost 6 bases. There are 15 residues in the CDR3. Material: peripheral blood. The V and J genes are TRBV7-2 and TRBJ1-5; TRBD1 matches at 8 bases. This TCR derives from a woman older than 75 with acute or convalescent COVID-19. CDR3 sequence reads: CASSLDRGYGQPQHF. For the CDR3, the DNA is TGTGCCAGCAGCTTAGACAGGGGGTATGGTCAGCCCCAGCATTTT.